The T cell receptor beta chain described here comes from a study of tumor-infiltrating lymphocytes in oesophageal squamous cell carcinoma. V gave up 2 bases and J gave up 1 base, with 15 bases separating them. The germline CDR1 and CDR2 sequences are SGHNT and YYREEE (reference sequence). The CDR3 contains 16 residues. A single record per CDR3 protein comes from TCRdb applying MiXCR to the PCR reads. The data contain 15,000 to 20,000 distinct CDR3 sequences, roughly 41% of them singletons. This receptor was taken from a male donor with esophageal squamous cell carcinoma. This chain joins TRBV5-4 and TRBJ1-1, with a possible D match to TRBD1 (6 bases). Sequencing was done on a sample of esophageal tumor tissue. CDR3 amino acids: CASSFGSGVANTEAFF. CDR3 nucleotides: TGTGCCAGCAGCTTTGGTTCAGGGGTTGCGAACACTGAAGCTTTCTTT.